This T cell receptor beta chain was captured in a study of CXCR3-negative and CXCR3-positive naive CD8 T cells. Broader study findings: CXCR3-positive naive cells had TRB CDR3s that were more hydrophobic than CXCR3-negative naive cells had.

cDNA libraries for TRB were generated by 5' RACE incorporating UMI labels. Reanalyzing the 5' RACE reads, TCRdb keeps one entry per CDR3 protein, without DNA. The sample includes roughly 110,000 distinct CDR3 sequences. Notes on this clonotype: Antigen specificity is unknown.

The length of the CDR3 is 15 residues. Germline-derived CDR1 and CDR2 are SEHNR and FQNEAQ (reference sequence). The TCR originated in a human donor in good health. Some clones in this sample may be carry-over from other donors' samples. The sequencing sample was made of naive CXCR3+ CD8+ T cells from blood. Subset specified: CD45RO-CCR7+CD27+CD95- naive CD8+ T cells expressing CXCR3 (TNR3+). The chain has TRBV7-9 and TRBJ2-5; TCRdb lists TRBD1, though no DNA is available to test this call. This chain's CDR3 is CASSTRTAGRETQYF. Using reference TRBV7-9 and TRBJ2-5 for the parts outside the CDR3, the full variable domain is DTGVSQNPRHKITKRGQNVTFRCDPISEHNRLYWYRQTLGQGPEFLTYFQNEAQLEKSRLLSDRFSAERPKGSFSTLEIQRTEQGDSAMYLCASSTRTAGRETQYFGPGTRLLVL.